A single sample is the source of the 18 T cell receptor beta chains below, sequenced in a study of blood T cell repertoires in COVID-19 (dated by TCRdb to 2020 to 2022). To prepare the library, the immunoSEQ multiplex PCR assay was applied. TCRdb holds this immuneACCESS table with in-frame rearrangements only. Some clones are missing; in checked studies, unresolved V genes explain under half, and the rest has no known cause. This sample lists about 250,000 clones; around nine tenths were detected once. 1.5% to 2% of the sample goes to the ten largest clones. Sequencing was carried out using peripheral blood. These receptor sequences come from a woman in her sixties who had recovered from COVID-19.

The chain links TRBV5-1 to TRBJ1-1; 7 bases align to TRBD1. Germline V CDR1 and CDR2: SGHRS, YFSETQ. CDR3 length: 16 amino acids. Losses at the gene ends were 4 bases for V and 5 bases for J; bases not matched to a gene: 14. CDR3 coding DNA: TGCGCCAGCAGCGCCAGCCAGGGGGTGAGAGGAACTGAAGCTTTCTTT. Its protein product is CASSASQGVRGTEAFF.

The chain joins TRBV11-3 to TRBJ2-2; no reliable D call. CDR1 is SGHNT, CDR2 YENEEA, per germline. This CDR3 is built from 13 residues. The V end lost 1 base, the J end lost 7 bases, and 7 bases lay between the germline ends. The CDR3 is CASSLGAGGELFF. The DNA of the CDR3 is TGTGCCAGCAGCTTAGGCGCAGGCGGGGAGCTGTTTTTT.

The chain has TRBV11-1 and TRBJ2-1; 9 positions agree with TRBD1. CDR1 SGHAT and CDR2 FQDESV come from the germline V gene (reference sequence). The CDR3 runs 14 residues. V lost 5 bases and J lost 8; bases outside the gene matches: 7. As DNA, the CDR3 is TGTGCCAGCAGCCGCATGGACAGGGGCGATGAGCAGTTCTTC. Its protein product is CASSRMDRGDEQFF.

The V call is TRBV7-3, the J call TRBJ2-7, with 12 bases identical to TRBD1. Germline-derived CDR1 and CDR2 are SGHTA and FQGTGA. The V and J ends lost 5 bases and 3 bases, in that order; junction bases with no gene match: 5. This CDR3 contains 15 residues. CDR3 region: CASSLGQGADYEQYF. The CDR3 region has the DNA TGTGCCAGCAGCCTGGGACAGGGGGCGGACTACGAGCAGTACTTC.

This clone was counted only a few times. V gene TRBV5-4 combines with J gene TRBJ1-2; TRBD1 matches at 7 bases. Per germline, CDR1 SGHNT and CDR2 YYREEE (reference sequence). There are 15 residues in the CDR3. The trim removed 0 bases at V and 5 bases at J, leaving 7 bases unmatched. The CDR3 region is CASSLVGGERYGYTF. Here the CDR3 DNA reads TGTGCCAGCAGCTTGGTAGGGGGCGAGAGATATGGCTACACCTTC.

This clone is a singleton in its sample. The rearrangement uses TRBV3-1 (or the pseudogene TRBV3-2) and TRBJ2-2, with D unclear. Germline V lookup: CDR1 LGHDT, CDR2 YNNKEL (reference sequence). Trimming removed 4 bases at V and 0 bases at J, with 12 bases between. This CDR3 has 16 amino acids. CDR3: CASSPKSFSNTGELFF. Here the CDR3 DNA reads TGTGCCAGCAGCCCCAAGAGCTTCTCGAACACCGGGGAGCTGTTTTTT.

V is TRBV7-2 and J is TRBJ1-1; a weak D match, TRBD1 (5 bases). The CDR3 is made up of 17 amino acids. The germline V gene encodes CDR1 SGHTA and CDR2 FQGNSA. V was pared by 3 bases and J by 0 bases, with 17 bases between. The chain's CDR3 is CASSFRWGSNMNTEAFF. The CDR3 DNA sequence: TGTGCCAGCAGCTTTCGCTGGGGCAGCAACATGAACACTGAAGCTTTCTTT.

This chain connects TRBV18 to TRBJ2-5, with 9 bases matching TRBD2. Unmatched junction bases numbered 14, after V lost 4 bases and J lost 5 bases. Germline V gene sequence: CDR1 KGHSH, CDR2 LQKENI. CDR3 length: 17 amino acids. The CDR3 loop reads CASSRFGGGVSEETQYF. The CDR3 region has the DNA TGTGCCAGCTCACGCTTTGGCGGGGGGGTCTCAGAGGAGACCCAGTACTTC.

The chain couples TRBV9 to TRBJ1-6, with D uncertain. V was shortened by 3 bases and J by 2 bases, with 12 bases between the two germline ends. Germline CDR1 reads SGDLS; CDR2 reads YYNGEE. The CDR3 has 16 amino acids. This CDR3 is CASSAPEGPYNSPLHF. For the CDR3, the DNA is TGTGCCAGCAGCGCTCCGGAGGGTCCCTATAATTCACCCCTCCACTTT.

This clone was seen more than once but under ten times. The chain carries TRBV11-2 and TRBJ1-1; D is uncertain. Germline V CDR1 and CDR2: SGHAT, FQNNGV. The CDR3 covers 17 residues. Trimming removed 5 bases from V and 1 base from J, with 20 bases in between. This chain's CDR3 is CASSDLHLGSKNTEAFF. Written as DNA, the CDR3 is TGTGCCAGCAGCGACCTTCACCTAGGCAGCAAGAACACTGAAGCTTTCTTT.

The CDR3 protein is CASSLQGGNQPQHF. CDR3 bases: TGTGCCAGCAGTTTACAGGGGGGAAATCAGCCCCAGCATTTT. The chain employs TRBV6-6 and TRBJ1-5; 8 bases match TRBD1. J was trimmed by 4 bases and V by 4 bases; bases with no gene match: 3. CDR1 is MNHNY and CDR2 is SVGAGI in the germline V gene (reference sequence). The CDR3 has 14 amino acids.

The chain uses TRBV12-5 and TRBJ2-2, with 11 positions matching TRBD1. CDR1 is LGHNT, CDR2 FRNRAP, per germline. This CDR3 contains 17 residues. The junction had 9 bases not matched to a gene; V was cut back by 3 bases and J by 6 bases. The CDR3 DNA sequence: TGTGCTAGTGGTTTATTATTAGGACAGGGGGCATCCGGGGAGCTGTTTTTT. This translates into CASGLLLGQGASGELFF.

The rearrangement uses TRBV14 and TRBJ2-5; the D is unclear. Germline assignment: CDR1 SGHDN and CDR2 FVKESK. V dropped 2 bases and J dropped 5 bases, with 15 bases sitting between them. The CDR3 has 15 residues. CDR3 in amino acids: CASSQLSGETETQYF. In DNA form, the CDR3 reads TGTGCCAGCAGCCAATTATCAGGCGAGACGGAGACCCAGTACTTC.

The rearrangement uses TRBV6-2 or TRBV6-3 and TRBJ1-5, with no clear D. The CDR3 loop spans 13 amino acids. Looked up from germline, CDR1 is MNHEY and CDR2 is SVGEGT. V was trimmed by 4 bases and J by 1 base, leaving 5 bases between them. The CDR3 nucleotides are TGTGCCAGCAGTTCGGGGAGCAATCAGCCCCAGCATTTT. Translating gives CASSSGSNQPQHF.

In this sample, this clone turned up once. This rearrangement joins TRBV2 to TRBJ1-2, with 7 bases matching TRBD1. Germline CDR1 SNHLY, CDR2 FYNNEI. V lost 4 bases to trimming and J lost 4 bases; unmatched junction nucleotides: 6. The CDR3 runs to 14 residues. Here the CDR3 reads CASSVPGGSYGYTF. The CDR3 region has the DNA TGTGCCAGCAGTGTTCCAGGGGGGTCCTATGGCTACACCTTC.

Here the CDR3 reads CASSQIGQGGREETQYF. DNA of the CDR3: TGTGCCAGCAGCCAAATCGGACAGGGAGGAAGAGAAGAGACCCAGTACTTC. The J gene is TRBJ2-5, the V gene TRBV7-3; 8 bases align to TRBD1. V was clipped by 5 bases and J by 3 bases; unmatched bases: 14. Germline CDR1 reads SGHTA; CDR2 reads FQGTGA. The CDR3 runs to 17 residues. The variable domain in full, with the rest retrieved from reference TRBV7-3 and TRBJ2-5, is GAGVSQTPSNKVTEKGKYVELRCDPISGHTALYWYRQSLGQGPEFLIYFQGTGAADDSGLPNDRFFAVRPEGSVSTLKIQRTERGDSAVYLCASSQIGQGGREETQYFGPGTRLLVL.

CDR3 region: CASSPTLAGGVVYEQYF. The CDR3 DNA sequence: TGTGCCAGCAGCCCAACACTAGCGGGGGGGGTTGTATACGAGCAGTACTTC. The chain employs TRBV27 and TRBJ2-7, with TRBD2 matching over 13 bases. CDR1 is MNHEY and CDR2 is SMNVEV in the germline V gene (reference sequence). V lost 6 bases to trimming and J lost 4 bases; unmatched junction nucleotides: 12. The CDR3 length is 17 residues.

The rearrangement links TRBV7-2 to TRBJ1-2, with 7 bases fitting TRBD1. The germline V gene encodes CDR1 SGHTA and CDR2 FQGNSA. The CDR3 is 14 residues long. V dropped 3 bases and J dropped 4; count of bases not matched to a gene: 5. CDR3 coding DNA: TGTGCCAGCAGCTTCCAACAGGGGTCCTATGGCTACACCTTC. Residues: CASSFQQGSYGYTF.